This TCR beta chain was profiled in a study of tissue T cells after allogeneic stem cell transplantation. CDR3 sequences, V/J genes, frequencies and template counts came from survey-depth TCRbeta sequencing. Clones were sequenced by immunoSEQ multiplex PCR, and TCRdb holds only the in-frame ones, with some missing. The table has roughly 4,700 clones, about 40% seen once. CDR1 is FNHDT and CDR2 is SITEND in the germline V gene (reference sequence). This CDR3 is built from 12 residues. V gave up 2 bases and J gave up 3 bases, with 6 bases separating them. This clone ranks as medium-sized. Its target is not known. Germline and genes here are mouse. Read coverage stops 1 residue before the CDR3 terminus; the germline J gene supplies the remainder. Findings and limits, study-wide: The study did not identify alloreactive or antigen-specific tissue TCRs, and some clones might be persisting host cells.

The time point here: mouse harvest day 14 after allogeneic transplant. Each mouse received 10^7 T-cell-depleted marrow cells plus 10^6 splenic CD5+ T cells by tail vein. This mouse GVHD model was MHC-mismatched B6 to BALB/c, profiled day 7 or 14. Sequencing was performed on gut tissue. The receptor was isolated from a female BALB/c mouse given C57BL/6 T cells with graft-versus-host disease after an allogeneic hematopoietic cell transplant. The rearrangement links TRBV19 to TRBJ2-7, with unresolved D. CDR3 bases read: TGTGCCAGCAGTATCGTGGGCTATGAACAGTAC. Translating it yields CASSIVGYEQY. The full CDR3 sequence reads CASSIVGYEQYF.